These 31 T cell receptor beta chains share one sample of origin, sequenced in a study of cytomegalovirus exposure and HLA in healthy donors. Use of 60 Vbeta and 13 Jbeta primers characterized the PCR. Profiling relied on immunoSEQ multiplex PCR, and the TCRdb table lists in-frame clones only, not all of them. The data contain under 150,000 clones, about 80% of them singletons. Specimen: PBMCs. The receptors here all came from a male donor in good health and CMV-seropositive.

Only a few counts were recorded for this clone. This CDR3 reads CSVSDPRQGAYF. The CDR3 coding sequence is TGCAGCGTTTCGGACCCCCGACAGGGAGCGTACTTC. The chain uses TRBV29-1 and TRBJ2-7, with 7 nucleotides matching TRBD1. The trim removed 5 bases at V and 12 bases at J, leaving 13 bases unmatched. Germline V gene data show CDR1 as SQVTM and CDR2 as ANQGSEA. The CDR3 consists of 12 residues.

CDR3: CASSPGTSAYEQYF. CDR3 nucleotides: TGTGCCAGCAGTCCCGGGACTAGCGCATACGAGCAGTACTTC. This chain uses TRBV27 with TRBJ2-7, with TRBD2 matching over 10 bases. The CDR3 length is 14 residues. J was trimmed by 4 bases and V by 5 bases; bases with no gene match: 5. The germline gives CDR1 MNHEY, CDR2 SMNVEV (reference sequence).

The chain employs TRBV19 and TRBJ2-1; the match to TRBD2 covers 14 bases. V shed 4 bases and J 9 bases; nucleotides not matched to a gene: 5. Germline-derived CDR1 and CDR2 are LNHDA and SQIVND (reference sequence). This CDR3 comprises 15 residues. The CDR3 is CASSSGTSGGSEQFF. The CDR3 DNA reads TGTGCCAGTAGTAGCGGGACTAGCGGGGGAAGTGAGCAGTTCTTC.

V usage is TRBV7-8 and J usage is TRBJ2-7, with TRBD1 matching 7 bases. J was trimmed by 2 bases and V by 5 bases; bases with no gene match: 6. The CDR3 loop spans 14 amino acids. The germline gives CDR1 SGHVS, CDR2 FQNEAQ. The CDR3 protein is CASSANRGPYEQYF. The CDR3 DNA reads as TGTGCCAGCAGCGCAAACAGGGGACCCTACGAGCAGTACTTC.

This rearrangement joins TRBV5-1 to TRBJ2-7; TRBD1 matches at 8 bases. V trimming: 4 bases; J trimming: 3 bases; junction bases outside the gene matches: 18. The germline V gene encodes CDR1 SGHRS and CDR2 YFSETQ. The CDR3 has 18 amino acids. CDR3 sequence (DNA): TGCGCCAGCAGCCCGGCCAGCCTTACAGGGGGTTTCAACTACGAGCAGTACTTC. It translates to CASSPASLTGGFNYEQYF.

The rearrangement uses TRBV5-6 and TRBJ2-2; 9 bases map to TRBD2. With V trimmed by 0 bases and J by 7 bases, 10 bases remained unmatched. The CDR3 spans 17 residues. CDR1 is SGHDT and CDR2 is YYEEEE in the germline V gene. In nucleotides, the CDR3 is TGTGCCAGCAGCTTGGAAGGCCTAGCGGGACGGAGCGGGGAGCTGTTTTTT. Amino acids: CASSLEGLAGRSGELFF. The variable domain in full, with the rest retrieved from reference TRBV5-6 and TRBJ2-2, is DAGVTQSPTHLIKTRGQQVTLRCSPKSGHDTVSWYQQALGQGPQFIFQYYEEEERQRGNFPDRFSGHQFPNYSSELNVNALLLGDSALYLCASSLEGLAGRSGELFFGEGSRLTVL.

This clone was counted once. The genes are TRBV5-1 and TRBJ2-2, with 8 nucleotides matching TRBD2. Germline V CDR1 and CDR2: SGHRS, YFSETQ. The V and J ends lost 1 base and 4 bases, in that order; junction bases with no gene match: 6. The CDR3 length is 16 residues. The chain's CDR3 is CASSLSLAGSTGELFF. The CDR3 DNA sequence: TGCGCCAGCAGCTTGAGTCTAGCGGGCAGCACCGGGGAGCTGTTTTTT.

This clone was counted once. The V gene is TRBV4-1, the J gene TRBJ2-1; 7 bases match TRBD2. Germline V CDR1 and CDR2: MGHRA, YSYEKL. The CDR3 is 15 amino acids. Trimming took 3 bases from V and 0 from J; bases not matched to a gene: 2. CDR3 loop: CASSHGGSSYNEQFF. For the CDR3, the DNA is TGCGCCAGCAGCCACGGCGGGAGCTCCTACAATGAGCAGTTCTTC.

V gene TRBV19 combines with J gene TRBJ2-5; a possible D gene is TRBD1 (6 bases). The CDR3 consists of 13 residues. The germline V gene encodes CDR1 LNHDA and CDR2 SQIVND (reference sequence). Between the trimmed V and J ends, which lost 5 bases and 5 bases, there was a span of 12 bases. CDR3 protein: CASSWDMGETQYF. As DNA, the CDR3 is TGTGCCAGTAGTTGGGACATGGGGGAGACCCAGTACTTC.

CDR3 in DNA: TGTGCCAGTAGTTGGAGGGTCCTGGGCACTGAAGCTTTCTTT. Translating it yields CASSWRVLGTEAFF. The rearrangement joins TRBV19 to TRBJ1-1; D gene uncertain. Germline V lookup: CDR1 LNHDA, CDR2 SQIVND (reference sequence). This CDR3 comprises 14 residues. The germline V and J ends were trimmed by 5 bases and 4 bases, with 14 bases remaining between them.

This chain connects TRBV9 to TRBJ2-3; no firm D call. Germline-derived CDR1 and CDR2 are SGDLS and YYNGEE. Deletions cut 4 bases from V and 2 bases from J, with 14 bases between. This CDR3 region has 15 residues. DNA of the CDR3: TGTGCCAGCAGCCCCGACGGCGGCGACACAGATACGCAGTATTTT. The encoded protein is CASSPDGGDTDTQYF.

This clone has a handful of counts. The rearrangement links TRBV6-1 to TRBJ2-3; possible D gene TRBD1, 6 bases. CDR1 is MNHNS, CDR2 SASEGT, per germline. CDR3 length: 13 amino acids. Trimming removed 7 bases from V and 5 bases from J, with 13 bases in between. In DNA, the CDR3 is TGTGCCAGCAATCGTGAGGGGGTAGATACGCAGTATTTT. Translated: CASNREGVDTQYF.

The rearrangement links TRBV6-4 to TRBJ2-7, with 7 bases identical to TRBD1. The ends lost 2 bases at V and 4 bases at J; junction bases unmatched: 8. The CDR3 runs 15 residues. Germline-derived CDR1 and CDR2 are MRHNA and SNTAGT. The CDR3, as DNA: TGTGCCAGCAGTGACAGGGGGCGCATGGTTTACGAGCAGTACTTC. Translated: CASSDRGRMVYEQYF.

The rearrangement joins TRBV9 to TRBJ2-5; D is ambiguous. This CDR3 is 14 amino acids long. From germline, CDR1 is SGDLS and CDR2 YYNGEE. Trimming left V 2 bases short and J 0 bases short, with 8 bases between. Written as DNA, the CDR3 is TGTGCCAGCAGCGTCGGTACAGACCAAGAGACCCAGTACTTC. Its protein is CASSVGTDQETQYF.

This chain uses TRBV6-5 with TRBJ2-5; 9 bases match TRBD1. The trim removed 5 bases at V and 7 bases at J, leaving 8 bases unmatched. Germline values: CDR1 MNHEY, CDR2 SVGAGI. The CDR3 is made up of 14 amino acids. The CDR3 here is CASSPPGQGRTQYF. DNA of the CDR3: TGTGCCAGCAGTCCCCCGGGACAGGGTAGGACCCAGTACTTC.

The chain recombines TRBV18 with TRBJ1-5, with 7 bases aligning to TRBD1. Germline-derived CDR1 and CDR2 are KGHSH and LQKENI. CDR3 length equals 17 residues. V dropped 4 bases and J dropped 3; count of bases not matched to a gene: 12. The DNA for the CDR3 is TGTGCCAGCTCACAAACGGGACAGACCCTCTTCAATCAGCCCCAGCATTTT. Translated, it gives CASSQTGQTLFNQPQHF.

This clone was detected only once. The chain employs TRBV10-3 and TRBJ2-7; 8 positions agree with TRBD1. V lost 3 bases and J lost 3; bases outside the gene matches: 7. Germline V gene data show CDR1 as ENHRY and CDR2 as SYGVKD. CDR3 length: 15 residues. The chain's CDR3 is CAISDRGQGHYEQYF. CDR3 sequence (DNA): TGTGCCATCAGTGACCGCGGACAGGGACACTACGAGCAGTACTTC.

This clone has just a few counts. The chain employs TRBV27 and TRBJ2-1; TRBD2 matches 11 bases. Germline CDR1 reads MNHEY; CDR2 reads SMNVEV (reference sequence). V was clipped by 0 bases and J by 5 bases; unmatched bases: 0. The CDR3 has 15 amino acids. The CDR3 is CASSLSGLADNEQFF. As DNA, the CDR3 is TGTGCCAGCAGTTTATCGGGACTAGCGGACAATGAGCAGTTCTTC.

The rearrangement uses TRBV11-2 and TRBJ1-5; 7 nucleotides align to TRBD1. CDR3 length: 15 amino acids. Germline CDR1 reads SGHAT; CDR2 reads FQNNGV. Unmatched junction bases numbered 8, after V lost 7 bases and J lost 2 bases. CDR3 DNA: TGTGCCAGCACCTCTTTAGGGACAGGCAATCAGCCCCAGCATTTT. Protein sequence: CASTSLGTGNQPQHF.

This chain connects TRBV4-1 to TRBJ1-1; D perhaps matches TRBD1 (5 bases). Germline V gives CDR1 MGHRA, CDR2 YSYEKL. This CDR3 spans 12 amino acids. The V and J ends lost 4 bases and 9 bases respectively, with 12 bases between them. The CDR3 spells CASSLSGGKAFF. CDR3 sequence (DNA): TGCGCCAGCAGCCTAAGCGGGGGAAAAGCTTTCTTT.

The CDR3, as DNA: TGTGCCAGCAGCCCAACTAGCGGGAGTAGGAATGAGCAGTTCTTC. Translation: CASSPTSGSRNEQFF. The chain carries TRBV13 and TRBJ2-1; 11 bases map to TRBD2. Germline-derived CDR1 and CDR2 are PRHDT and FYEKMQ (reference sequence). The junction had 7 bases not matched to a gene; V was cut back by 5 bases and J by 7 bases. This CDR3 region has 15 residues.

This chain connects TRBV25-1 to TRBJ2-1, with D uncertain. The V gene lost 5 bases and the J gene lost 7 bases, with 6 bases spanning the gap. Germline V gene lookup returns CDR1 MGHDK and CDR2 SYGVNS. The CDR3 sequence is 11 residues long. The CDR3 DNA reads as TGTGCCAGCAGTCTAGGAAATGAGCAGTTCTTC. As protein: CASSLGNEQFF. Full variable domain (remainder filled in from reference TRBV25-1 and TRBJ2-1): EADIYQTPRYLVIGTGKKITLECSQTMGHDKMYWYQQDPGMELHLIHYSYGVNSTEKGDLSSESTVSRIRTEHFPLTLESARPSHTSQYLCASSLGNEQFFGPGTRLTVL.

Written as DNA, the CDR3 is TGTGCCAGCAGCTACAAGGACCCCGGACTAGCGGGGGTCACAGATACGCAGTATTTT. It translates to CASSYKDPGLAGVTDTQYF. V is TRBV11-2 and J is TRBJ2-3, with 13 nucleotides matching TRBD2. Per the germline V gene, CDR1 is SGHAT and CDR2 is FQNNGV. V shed 4 bases, J shed 2 bases, and the junction held 12 bases outside the gene matches. This CDR3 has 19 residues.

The gene calls are TRBV30 and TRBJ1-5; the D gene is possibly TRBD1 (5 bases). Germline V gene lookup returns CDR1 GTSNPN and CDR2 SVGIG (reference sequence). V gave up 5 bases and J gave up 4 bases, with 18 bases separating them. This CDR3 region has 15 residues. CDR3 nucleotide sequence: TGTGCCTGGTCCCTGGGGGAGGGTAGTAATCAGCCCCAGCATTTT. Its translation: CAWSLGEGSNQPQHF. Drawing the rest from reference TRBV30 and TRBJ1-5, the complete variable domain is SQTIHQWPATLVQPVGSPLSLECTVEGTSNPNLYWYRQAAGRGLQLLFYSVGIGQISSEVPQNLSASRPQDRQFILSSKKLLLSDSGFYLCAWSLGEGSNQPQHFGDGTRLSIL.

The chain recombines TRBV29-1 with TRBJ2-5, with D perhaps TRBD2 (6 bases). Trimming took 5 bases from V and 2 from J, leaving 12 bases between them. The CDR3 consists of 13 residues. Germline values: CDR1 SQVTM, CDR2 ANQGSEA. CDR3 nucleotide sequence: TGCAGCGTTACGATTAGCGGACAAGAGACCCAGTACTTC. It is translated as CSVTISGQETQYF.

V and J are TRBV27 and TRBJ1-2; possibly TRBD1 for D (6 bases). V dropped 5 bases and J dropped 3 bases, with 19 bases sitting between them. The CDR3 totals 16 residues. Looked up from germline, CDR1 is MNHEY and CDR2 is SMNVEV (reference sequence). The CDR3 reads CASSPGARDSYYGYTF. DNA for the CDR3: TGTGCCAGCAGTCCAGGGGCTAGAGACAGCTACTATGGCTACACCTTC.

The chain links TRBV9 to TRBJ1-3; D is uncertain. CDR1 and CDR2 from the germline V gene are SGDLS and YYNGEE. V lost 0 bases and J lost 8, with 9 bases in between. This CDR3 comprises 13 residues. This chain's CDR3 is CASSVALLDTIYF. In DNA, the CDR3 is TGTGCCAGCAGCGTAGCCCTACTTGACACCATATATTTT.

The V and J genes are TRBV5-6 and TRBJ1-2; no definite D call. Per the germline V gene, CDR1 is SGHDT and CDR2 is YYEEEE. The CDR3 loop spans 15 amino acids. The V and J ends lost 0 bases and 8 bases respectively, with 17 bases between them. DNA for the CDR3: TGTGCCAGCAGCTTGGCAGCTTTCTTGACTAAGGGCTACACCTTC. Translation gives CASSLAAFLTKGYTF.

This chain uses TRBV5-1 with TRBJ2-5, with TRBD2 matching 12 bases. V dropped 1 base and J dropped 3; count of bases not matched to a gene: 1. This CDR3 has 15 residues. Germline CDR1 is SGHRS and CDR2 is YFSETQ. CDR3 sequence reads: CASSLPSGGEETQYF. As DNA, the CDR3 is TGCGCCAGCAGCTTGCCTAGCGGGGGGGAAGAGACCCAGTACTTC.

V is TRBV4-3 and J is TRBJ2-7, with 8 bases aligning to TRBD1. Germline V gives CDR1 LGHNA, CDR2 YSLEER. The CDR3 consists of 16 residues. V lost 0 bases and J lost 2; bases outside the gene matches: 6. The CDR3 nucleotides are TGCGCCAGCAGCCAAGAAGGGGGACAGGTGACCTACGAGCAGTACTTC. It yields the protein CASSQEGGQVTYEQYF.

This chain links TRBV6-5 with TRBJ1-2; 7 bases match TRBD1. Looked up from germline, CDR1 is MNHEY and CDR2 is SVGAGI. V gave up 5 bases and J gave up 4 bases; unmatched junction bases: 4. This CDR3 has 13 amino acids. CDR3 in DNA: TGTGCCAGCAGTCCACACAGGGGCTATGGCTACACCTTC. This codes for CASSPHRGYGYTF.